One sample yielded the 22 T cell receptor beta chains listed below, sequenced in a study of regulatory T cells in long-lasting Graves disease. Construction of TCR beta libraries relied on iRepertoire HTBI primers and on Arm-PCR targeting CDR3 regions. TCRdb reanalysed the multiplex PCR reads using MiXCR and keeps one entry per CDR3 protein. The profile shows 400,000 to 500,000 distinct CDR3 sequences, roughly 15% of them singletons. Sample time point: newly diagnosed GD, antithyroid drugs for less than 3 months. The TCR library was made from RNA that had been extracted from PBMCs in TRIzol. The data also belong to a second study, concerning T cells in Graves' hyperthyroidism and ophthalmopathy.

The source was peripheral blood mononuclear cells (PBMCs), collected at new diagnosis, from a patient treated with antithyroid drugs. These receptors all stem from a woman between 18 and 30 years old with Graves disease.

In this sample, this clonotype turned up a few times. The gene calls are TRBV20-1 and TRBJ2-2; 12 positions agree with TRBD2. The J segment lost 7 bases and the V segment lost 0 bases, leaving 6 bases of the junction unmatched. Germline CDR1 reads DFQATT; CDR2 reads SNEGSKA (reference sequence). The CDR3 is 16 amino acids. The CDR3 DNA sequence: TGCAGTGCTAGAGATCCTAGCGGGAGGGCCCACGGGGAGCTGTTTTTT. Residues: CSARDPSGRAHGELFF.

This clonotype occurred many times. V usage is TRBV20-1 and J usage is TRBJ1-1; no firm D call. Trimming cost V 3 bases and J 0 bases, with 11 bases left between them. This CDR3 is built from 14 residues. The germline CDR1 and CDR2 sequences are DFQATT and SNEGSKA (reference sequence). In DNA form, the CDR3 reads TGCAGTGCTAGGGACGGACGGGTGAACACTGAAGCTTTCTTT. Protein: CSARDGRVNTEAFF.

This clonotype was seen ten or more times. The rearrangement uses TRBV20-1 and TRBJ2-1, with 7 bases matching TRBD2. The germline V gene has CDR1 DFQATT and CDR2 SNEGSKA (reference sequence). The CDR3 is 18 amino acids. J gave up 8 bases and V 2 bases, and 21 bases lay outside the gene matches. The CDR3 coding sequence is TGCAGTGCTAGAATTCGAAGGATAGCGGGCACACCCAGGGATGAGCAGTTCTTC. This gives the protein CSARIRRIAGTPRDEQFF.

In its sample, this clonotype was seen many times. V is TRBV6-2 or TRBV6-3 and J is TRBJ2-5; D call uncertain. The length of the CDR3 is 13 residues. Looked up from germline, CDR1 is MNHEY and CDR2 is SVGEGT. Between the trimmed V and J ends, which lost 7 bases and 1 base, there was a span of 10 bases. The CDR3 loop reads CASIGHFQETQYF. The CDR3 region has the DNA TGTGCCAGCATCGGGCACTTCCAAGAGACCCAGTACTTC.

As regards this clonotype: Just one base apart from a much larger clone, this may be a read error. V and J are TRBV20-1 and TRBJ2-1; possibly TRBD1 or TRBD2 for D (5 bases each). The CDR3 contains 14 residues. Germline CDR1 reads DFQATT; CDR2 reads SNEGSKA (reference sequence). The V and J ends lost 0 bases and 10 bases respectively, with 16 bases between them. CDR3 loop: CSARDSRWGYEQFF. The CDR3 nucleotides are TGCAGTGCTAGAGACTCGCGGTGGGGGTACGAGCAGTTCTTC.

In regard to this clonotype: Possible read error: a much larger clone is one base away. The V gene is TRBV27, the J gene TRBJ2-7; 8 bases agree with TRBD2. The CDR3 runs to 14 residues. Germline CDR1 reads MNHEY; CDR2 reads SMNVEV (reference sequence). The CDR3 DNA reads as TGTGCCGGCAGAACTAGCGGTTTTCCCTACGAGCAGTACTTC. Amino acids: CAGRTSGFPYEQYF.

The CDR3 loop is CASSHFYSANEQFF. CDR3 bases: TGTGCCAGCAGCCATTTCTACTCGGCGAATGAGCAGTTCTTC. This chain links TRBV3-2 with TRBJ2-1. TRBV3-2 is listed as a pseudogene. This CDR3 is built from 14 residues.

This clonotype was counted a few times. In DNA form, the CDR3 reads TGTGCCAGCAGTGACAGGGTCCTGGATGGCTACACCTTC. Its translation: CASSDRVLDGYTF. This sequence joins TRBV6-2 or TRBV6-3 and TRBJ1-2; 7 bases are shared with TRBD1. Trimming at V came to 5 bases and at J to 6 bases, leaving 6 bases not matched to a gene. Germline CDR1 and CDR2: MNHEY and SVGEGT. This CDR3 region has 13 residues.

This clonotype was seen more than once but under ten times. DNA for the CDR3: TGTGCCACCAGAAGGGGACTAGCGGGGTTAACCTACAATGAGCAGTTCTTC. It encodes CATRRGLAGLTYNEQFF. The chain employs TRBV15 and TRBJ2-1; 13 bases are a match to TRBD2. The germline CDR1 and CDR2 sequences are LNHNV and YYDKDF (reference sequence). With 6 bases clipped from V and 2 bases from J, the junction kept 7 bases outside the gene matches. This CDR3 region has 17 residues. Using reference TRBV15 and TRBJ2-1 for the parts outside the CDR3, the full variable domain is DAMVIQNPRYQVTQFGKPVTLSCSQTLNHNVMYWYQQKSSQAPKLLFHYYDKDFNNEADTPDNFQSRRPNTSFCFLDIRSPGLGDTAMYLCATRRGLAGLTYNEQFFGPGTRLTVL.

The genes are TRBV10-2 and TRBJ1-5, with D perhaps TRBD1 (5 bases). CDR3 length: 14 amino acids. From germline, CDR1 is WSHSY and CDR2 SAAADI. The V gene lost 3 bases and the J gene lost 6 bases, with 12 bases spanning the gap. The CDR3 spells CASSEMGGRQPQHF. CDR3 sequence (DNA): TGCGCCAGCAGTGAAATGGGGGGTCGTCAGCCCCAGCATTTT.

CDR3 in amino acids: CASSFLSGELFF. Written as DNA, the CDR3 is TGTGCCAGCAGCTTTCTGTCCGGGGAGCTGTTTTTT. The chain has TRBV7-9 and TRBJ2-2; D call uncertain. The CDR3 spans 12 residues. The V end lost 3 bases, the J end lost 6 bases, and 5 bases lay between the germline ends. CDR1 and CDR2 from the germline V gene are SEHNR and FQNEAQ (reference sequence).

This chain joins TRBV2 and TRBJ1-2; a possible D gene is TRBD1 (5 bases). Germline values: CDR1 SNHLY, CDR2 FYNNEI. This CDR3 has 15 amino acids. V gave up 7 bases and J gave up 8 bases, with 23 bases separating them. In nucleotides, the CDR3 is TGTGCCAGCACGCCGGGGAGGGGCCCAAAGACAGGCTACACCTTC. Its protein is CASTPGRGPKTGYTF.

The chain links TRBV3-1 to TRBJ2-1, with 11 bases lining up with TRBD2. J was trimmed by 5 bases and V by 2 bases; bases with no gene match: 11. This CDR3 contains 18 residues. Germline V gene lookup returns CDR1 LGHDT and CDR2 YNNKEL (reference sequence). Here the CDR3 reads CASSQNSLAGGPHNEQFF. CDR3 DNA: TGTGCCAGCAGCCAAAACAGTTTAGCGGGAGGGCCCCACAATGAGCAGTTCTTC.

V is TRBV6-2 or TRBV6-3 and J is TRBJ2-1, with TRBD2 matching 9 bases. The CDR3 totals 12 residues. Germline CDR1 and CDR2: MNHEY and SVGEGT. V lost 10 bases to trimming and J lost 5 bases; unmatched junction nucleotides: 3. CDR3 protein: CATIAGDNEQFF. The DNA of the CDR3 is TGTGCCACCATAGCGGGAGACAATGAGCAGTTCTTC.

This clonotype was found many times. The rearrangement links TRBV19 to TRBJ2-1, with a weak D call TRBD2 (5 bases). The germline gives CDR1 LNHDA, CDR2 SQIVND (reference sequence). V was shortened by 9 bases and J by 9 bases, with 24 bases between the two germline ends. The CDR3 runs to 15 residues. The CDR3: CASRLVGWLGGEQFF. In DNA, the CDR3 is TGTGCCAGCCGCCTTGTCGGTTGGTTAGGAGGTGAGCAGTTCTTC. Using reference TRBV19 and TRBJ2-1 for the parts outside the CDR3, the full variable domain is DGGITQSPKYLFRKEGQNVTLSCEQNLNHDAMYWYRQDPGQGLRLIYYSQIVNDFQKGDIAEGYSVSREKKESFPLTVTSAQKNPTAFYLCASRLVGWLGGEQFFGPGTRLTVL.

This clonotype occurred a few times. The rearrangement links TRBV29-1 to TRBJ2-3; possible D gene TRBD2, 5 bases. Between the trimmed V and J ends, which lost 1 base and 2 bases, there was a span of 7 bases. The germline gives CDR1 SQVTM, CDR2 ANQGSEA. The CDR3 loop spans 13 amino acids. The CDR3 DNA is TGCAGCGTTGAAGGGAGGTTCACAGATACGCAGTATTTT. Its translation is CSVEGRFTDTQYF.

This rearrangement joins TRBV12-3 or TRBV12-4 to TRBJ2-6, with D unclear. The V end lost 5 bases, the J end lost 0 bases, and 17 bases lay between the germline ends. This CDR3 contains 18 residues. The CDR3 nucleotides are TGTGCCAGCAGTCCTCAAGCCTCTTCTTTCTCTGGGGCCAACGTCCTGACTTTC. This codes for CASSPQASSFSGANVLTF.

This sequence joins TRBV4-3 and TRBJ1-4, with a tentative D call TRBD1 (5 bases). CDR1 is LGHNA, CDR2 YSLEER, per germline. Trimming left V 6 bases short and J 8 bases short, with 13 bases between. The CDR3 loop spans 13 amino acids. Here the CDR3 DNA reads TGCGCCAGCAGTTTAACAGGAGGAGAAAAACTGTTTTTT. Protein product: CASSLTGGEKLFF.

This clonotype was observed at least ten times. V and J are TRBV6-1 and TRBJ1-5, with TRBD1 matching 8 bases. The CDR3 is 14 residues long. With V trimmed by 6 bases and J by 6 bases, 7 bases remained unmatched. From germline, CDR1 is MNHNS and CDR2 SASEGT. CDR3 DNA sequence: TGTGCCAGCAGCTCGGACAGGGAGGGTCAGCCCCAGCATTTT. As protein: CASSSDREGQPQHF.

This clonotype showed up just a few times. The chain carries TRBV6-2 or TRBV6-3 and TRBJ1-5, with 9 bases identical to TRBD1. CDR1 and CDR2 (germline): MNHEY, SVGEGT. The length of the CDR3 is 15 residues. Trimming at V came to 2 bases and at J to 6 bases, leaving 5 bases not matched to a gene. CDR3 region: CASSYRQGVSQPQHF. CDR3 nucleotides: TGTGCCAGCAGTTACAGACAGGGGGTTTCTCAGCCCCAGCATTTT.

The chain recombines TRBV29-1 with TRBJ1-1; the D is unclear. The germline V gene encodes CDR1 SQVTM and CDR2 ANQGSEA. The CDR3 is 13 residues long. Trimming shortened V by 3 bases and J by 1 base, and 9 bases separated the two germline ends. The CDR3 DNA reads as TGCAGCGTTGAGTATAGGAGGAACACTGAAGCTTTCTTT. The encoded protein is CSVEYRRNTEAFF.

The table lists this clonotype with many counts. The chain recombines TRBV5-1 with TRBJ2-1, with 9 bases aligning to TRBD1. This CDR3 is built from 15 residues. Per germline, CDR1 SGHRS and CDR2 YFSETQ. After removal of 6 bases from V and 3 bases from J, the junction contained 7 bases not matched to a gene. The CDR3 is CASTSGTGSYNEQFF. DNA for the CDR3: TGCGCCAGCACCTCCGGGACAGGGAGCTACAATGAGCAGTTCTTC.